The next 5 T cell receptor beta chains were all read from a single sample in a study of shared clonotypes between healthy human individuals. Assay used: immunoSEQ multiplex PCR; TCRdb lists only in-frame clones, some missing. This sample has fewer than 550,000 clones, with nearly 80% found just once. Material for sequencing was PBMCs. These TCRs come from a woman in her thirties or forties in good health. Some clones in this sample may be carry-over from other donors' samples.

The V call is TRBV7-2, the J call TRBJ2-1; D may be TRBD1 (5 bases). The CDR3 is made up of 15 amino acids. V gave up 1 base and J gave up 2 bases, with 9 bases separating them. Germline CDR1 reads SGHTA; CDR2 reads FQGNSA. The CDR3, as DNA: TGTGCCAGCAGCTTAGTGGCAGGGCCCTACAATGAGCAGTTCTTC. Its protein product is CASSLVAGPYNEQFF.

The V call is TRBV19, the J call TRBJ2-7; 9 bases fit TRBD2. The trim removed 3 bases at V and 2 bases at J, leaving 2 bases unmatched. Germline V lookup: CDR1 LNHDA, CDR2 SQIVND (reference sequence). This CDR3 spans 14 amino acids. The CDR3 nucleotides read TGTGCCAGTAGTATCTCTAGCGGGGCCTACGAGCAGTACTTC. Its translation: CASSISSGAYEQYF.

The chain employs TRBV28 and TRBJ2-3, with D perhaps matching TRBD1 (5 bases). Germline-derived CDR1 and CDR2 are MDHEN and SYDVKM. Trimming took 5 bases from V and 0 from J, leaving 9 bases between them. This CDR3 has 14 amino acids. The CDR3 loop reads CASSDRSSTDTQYF. The CDR3 coding sequence is TGTGCCAGCAGTGACAGATCTAGCACAGATACGCAGTATTTT.

The genes are TRBV5-6 and TRBJ2-7; D may be TRBD2 (6 bases). V was shortened by 4 bases and J by 3 bases, with 11 bases between the two germline ends. This CDR3 is 13 amino acids long. Germline-derived CDR1 and CDR2 are SGHDT and YYEEEE. CDR3 in DNA: TGTGCCAGCAGCCGGCTGGGACTCTACGAGCAGTACTTC. This gives the protein CASSRLGLYEQYF.

The chain employs TRBV7-8 and TRBJ2-1; 12 bases map to TRBD2. The trim removed 4 bases at V and 0 bases at J, leaving 10 bases unmatched. The CDR3 totals 19 residues. The germline CDR1 and CDR2 sequences are SGHVS and FQNEAQ. For the CDR3, the DNA is TGTGCCAGCAGCTACTTGACTAGCGGGAGATCGAGCTCCTACAATGAGCAGTTCTTC. It translates to CASSYLTSGRSSSYNEQFF.